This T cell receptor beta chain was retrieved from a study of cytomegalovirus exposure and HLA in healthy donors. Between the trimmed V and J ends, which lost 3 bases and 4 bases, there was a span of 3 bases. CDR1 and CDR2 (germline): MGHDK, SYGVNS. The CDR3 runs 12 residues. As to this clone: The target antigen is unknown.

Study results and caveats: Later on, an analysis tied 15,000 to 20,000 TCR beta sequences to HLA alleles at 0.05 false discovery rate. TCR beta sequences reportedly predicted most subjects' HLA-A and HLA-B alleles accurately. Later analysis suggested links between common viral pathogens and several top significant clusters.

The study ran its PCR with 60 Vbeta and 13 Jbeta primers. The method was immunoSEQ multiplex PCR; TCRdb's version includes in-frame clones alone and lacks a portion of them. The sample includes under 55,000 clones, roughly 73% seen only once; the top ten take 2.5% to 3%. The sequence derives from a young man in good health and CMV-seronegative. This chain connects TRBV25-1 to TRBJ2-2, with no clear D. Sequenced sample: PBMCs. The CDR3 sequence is CASSDRTGELFF. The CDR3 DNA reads TGTGCCAGCAGTGACCGCACCGGGGAGCTGTTTTTT.